This is a list of T cell receptor beta chains from one sample in a study of blood T cell repertoires in COVID-19. TCRdb keeps only in-frame clones here, not all; method: immunoSEQ multiplex PCR. The sample contains about 310,000 clones, over 75% of which appear only once. Input material: peripheral blood. These TCRs come from a man in his forties or fifties with active or convalescent COVID-19. Each CDR3 is given with its conserved first and last residue. Fields, in order: D gene, clone size, J gene, V gene, CDR3 protein, CDR3 DNA. D genes are given only for firm matches. Clone size is shown for a subset of rows, as once, few, many or a class of expanded clone.

D: NA
size: NA
J: TRBJ2-1
V: TRBV19
CDR3: CASKGLTGSSYNEQFF
DNA: TGTGCCAGTAAAGGCCTTACCGGGAGCTCCTACAATGAGCAGTTCTTC

D: TRBD1
size: NA
J: TRBJ1-2
V: TRBV28
CDR3: CASSPLGTEANYGYTF
DNA: TGTGCCAGCAGTCCTCTCGGGACAGAAGCTAACTATGGCTACACCTTC

D: NA
size: NA
J: TRBJ1-6
V: TRBV4-2
CDR3: CASSPTENSPLHF
DNA: TGTGCCAGCAGCCCGACAGAAAATTCACCCCTCCACTTT

D: TRBD1
size: NA
J: TRBJ1-1
V: TRBV6-6
CDR3: CASSRYPNTGVNTEAFF
DNA: TGTGCCAGCAGTCGCTACCCGAACACAGGGGTGAACACTGAAGCTTTCTTT

D: TRBD1
size: NA
J: TRBJ1-5
V: TRBV2
CDR3: CASWTGGDQPQHF
DNA: TGTGCCAGCTGGACAGGGGGGGATCAGCCCCAGCATTTT

D: TRBD1
size: few
J: TRBJ1-2
V: TRBV28
CDR3: CASTTTGKGNGYTF
DNA: TGTGCCAGCACCACGACAGGGAAGGGCAATGGCTACACCTTC

D: NA
size: NA
J: TRBJ1-5
V: TRBV7-8
CDR3: CASSSRGSEGNQPQHF
DNA: TGTGCCAGCAGCTCCAGGGGCTCGGAGGGCAATCAGCCCCAGCATTTT

D: TRBD1
size: NA
J: TRBJ1-1
V: TRBV19
CDR3: CASSIYQGANTEAFF
DNA: TGTGCCAGTAGTATTTATCAGGGGGCGAACACTGAAGCTTTCTTT

D: NA
size: NA
J: TRBJ2-3
V: TRBV4-3
CDR3: CASSGGMGTDTQYF
DNA: TGCGCCTCCTCGGGCGGGATGGGCACAGATACGCAGTATTTT

D: NA
size: once
J: TRBJ2-5
V: TRBV29-1
CDR3: CSVDWGGQETQYF
DNA: TGCAGCGTTGACTGGGGAGGACAAGAGACCCAGTACTTC

D: TRBD1
size: NA
J: TRBJ1-5
V: TRBV19
CDR3: CASRGAKAGGDYSNQPQHF
DNA: TGTGCCAGTAGGGGCGCCAAAGCAGGGGGCGATTATAGCAATCAGCCCCAGCATTTT

D: NA
size: NA
J: TRBJ1-1
V: TRBV18
CDR3: CASSPGIDRTEAFF
DNA: TGTGCCAGCTCACCAGGGATCGACAGAACTGAAGCTTTCTTT

D: TRBD1
size: NA
J: TRBJ1-1
V: TRBV18
CDR3: CASSPPRAGGVTEAFF
DNA: TGTGCCAGCTCACCACCGAGGGCAGGGGGCGTCACTGAAGCTTTCTTT

D: TRBD2
size: once
J: TRBJ2-7
V: TRBV3-1/TRBV3-2
CDR3: CASSPQGAGGSYEQYF
DNA: TGTGCCAGCAGCCCCCAGGGAGCGGGGGGTTCCTACGAGCAGTACTTC

D: NA
size: NA
J: TRBJ2-7
V: TRBV6-2/TRBV6-3
CDR3: CASSPIRGSYEQYF
DNA: TGTGCCAGCAGTCCAATCAGGGGTTCCTACGAGCAGTACTTC

D: NA
size: NA
J: TRBJ1-1
V: TRBV5-6
CDR3: CASSLWSAKITEAFF
DNA: TGTGCCAGCAGCTTGTGGAGCGCCAAGATCACTGAAGCTTTCTTT

D: TRBD1
size: NA
J: TRBJ1-4
V: TRBV9
CDR3: CAAWGWSGWGQVTEKLFF
DNA: TGTGCCGCTTGGGGATGGAGTGGGTGGGGACAGGTCACCGAAAAACTGTTTTTT

D: NA
size: NA
J: TRBJ1-2
V: TRBV7-9
CDR3: CASSLGSMGYTF
DNA: TGTGCCAGCAGCTTAGGATCTATGGGCTACACCTTC

D: NA
size: NA
J: TRBJ1-6
V: TRBV19
CDR3: CASSGLSSYNSPLHF
DNA: TGTGCCAGTAGCGGACTGAGCTCCTATAATTCACCCCTCCACTTT

D: TRBD2
size: NA
J: TRBJ2-7
V: TRBV27
CDR3: CASSFGSGRGQQYF
DNA: TGTGCCAGCAGTTTCGGGAGCGGGAGGGGGCAGCAGTACTTC

D: NA
size: NA
J: TRBJ1-1
V: TRBV5-6
CDR3: CASSLGGGTNTEAFF
DNA: TGTGCCAGCAGCTTGGGCGGTGGTACGAACACTGAAGCTTTCTTT

D: NA
size: NA
J: TRBJ1-4
V: TRBV7-2
CDR3: CASSQNRQDEKLFF
DNA: TGTGCCAGCAGCCAAAACCGACAGGATGAAAAACTGTTTTTT

D: NA
size: NA
J: TRBJ1-2
V: TRBV19
CDR3: CASSRQNQGIYGYTF
DNA: TGTGCCAGTAGTCGGCAGAACCAGGGCATCTATGGCTACACCTTC

D: TRBD2
size: NA
J: TRBJ2-5
V: TRBV7-6
CDR3: CASSRHGTSGARVETQYF
DNA: TGTGCCAGCAGCCGACACGGGACTAGCGGGGCAAGGGTGGAGACCCAGTACTTC

D: NA
size: few
J: TRBJ2-7
V: TRBV9
CDR3: CASSPRQQTYEQYF
DNA: TGTGCCAGCAGCCCCAGACAGCAAACCTACGAGCAGTACTTC

D: TRBD2
size: NA
J: TRBJ2-2
V: TRBV7-3
CDR3: CASSPRFAGTSGRANTGELFF
DNA: TGTGCCAGCAGCCCCCGTTTTGCCGGGACTAGCGGGAGAGCGAACACCGGGGAGCTGTTTTTT

D: TRBD1
size: NA
J: TRBJ1-2
V: TRBV28
CDR3: CASSLFTPGGGYGYTF
DNA: TGTGCCAGCAGTTTATTTACCCCAGGGGGCGGCTATGGCTACACCTTC

D: NA
size: once
J: TRBJ1-1
V: TRBV21-1
CDR3: CASSARRRRAEAFF
DNA: TGTGCCAGCAGCGCCAGGAGGAGGAGGGCTGAAGCTTTCTTT

D: TRBD1
size: NA
J: TRBJ1-1
V: TRBV5-1
CDR3: CASTLVPTGGYGTEAFF
DNA: TGCGCCAGCACTCTCGTCCCTACAGGGGGCTACGGCACTGAAGCTTTCTTT

D: TRBD2
size: NA
J: TRBJ2-5
V: TRBV5-1
CDR3: CASSLAGGQPQETQYF
DNA: TGCGCCAGCAGCCTGGCGGGAGGACAGCCTCAAGAGACCCAGTACTTC

D: TRBD1
size: NA
J: TRBJ1-5
V: TRBV19
CDR3: CASSLNRQGRNQPQHF
DNA: TGTGCCAGTAGCCTTAACCGACAGGGCCGAAATCAGCCCCAGCATTTT

D: NA
size: NA
J: TRBJ1-2
V: TRBV10-3
CDR3: CAISVGAGANYGYTF
DNA: TGTGCCATCAGTGTGGGGGCAGGGGCGAACTATGGCTACACCTTC

D: TRBD1
size: NA
J: TRBJ1-2
V: TRBV7-9
CDR3: CASSPYGQGGGYTF
DNA: TGTGCCAGCAGCCCCTACGGACAGGGGGGGGGCTACACCTTC

D: TRBD2
size: NA
J: TRBJ2-1
V: TRBV27
CDR3: CASSLETGAGGLYEQFF
DNA: TGTGCCAGCAGTTTAGAGACGGGCGCGGGAGGTCTCTATGAGCAGTTCTTC

D: NA
size: NA
J: TRBJ1-1
V: TRBV28
CDR3: CASSLLRGGTEAFF
DNA: TGTGCCAGCAGTCTGCTCAGGGGCGGGACTGAAGCTTTCTTT

D: NA
size: NA
J: TRBJ1-2
V: TRBV7-2
CDR3: CASSPQGQGYGYTF
DNA: TGTGCCAGCAGCCCCCAGGGGCAGGGCTATGGCTACACCTTC

D: TRBD2
size: NA
J: TRBJ2-2
V: TRBV10-3
CDR3: CAIKLALAGAQTGELFF
DNA: TGTGCCATCAAGTTGGCTCTAGCGGGAGCGCAAACCGGGGAGCTGTTTTTT